In its sample, the clone carrying this TCR beta chain was seen many times. Germline lookup yields CDR1 MRHNA and CDR2 SNTAGT. V gave up 1 base and J gave up 12 bases; unmatched junction bases: 4. The CDR3 has 13 residues. The lymph nodes were axillary draining lymph nodes from breast cancer patients. This entry belongs to a study of breast tumors, draining lymph nodes, adjacent tissues. TCRdb itself ran the multiplex PCR reads through MiXCR, one entry per CDR3 protein. The data contain over 250,000 distinct CDR3 sequences, about 30% of them singletons. The sequence came from a female donor with breast cancer. Some clones in this sample may be carry-over from other donors' samples. The genes are TRBV6-4 and TRBJ2-1; TRBD2 matches at 9 bases. Source material: axillary lymph node tissue. The CDR3 DNA reads TGTGCCAGCAGTGACTACGGGACTAGCAGGCAGTTCTTC. This translates into CASSDYGTSRQFF.